Listed here are 16 T cell receptor beta chains from one sample, sequenced in a study of blood T cell repertoires in COVID-19. Sequenced by immunoSEQ multiplex PCR; TCRdb stores in-frame clones only, minus some. The sample has about 170,000 clones; 65% to 90% are singletons. Sequences were obtained from peripheral blood. These receptors came from a middle-aged woman with COVID-19, enrolled during active disease.

CDR3 nucleotides: TGTGCAACCCGCCGGGTAGGAACGGAGACCCAGTACTTC. Its protein is CATRRVGTETQYF. V and J are TRBV30 and TRBJ2-5; no definite D call. The CDR3 has 13 amino acids. Germline V gene sequence: CDR1 GTSNPN, CDR2 SVGIG (reference sequence).

The chain is built from TRBV5-1 and TRBJ2-1; 10 positions agree with TRBD1. The V and J ends lost 4 bases and 10 bases, in that order; junction bases with no gene match: 8. CDR3 length equals 14 residues. Germline lookup yields CDR1 SGHRS and CDR2 YFSETQ. Here the CDR3 reads CASSPGGDRGEQFF. DNA of the CDR3: TGCGCCAGCAGCCCGGGGGGGGACAGGGGCGAGCAGTTCTTC.

This clone was counted only a few times. For the CDR3, the DNA is TGTGCCAGCAGTTCCGGACAGGGGTTAAACTACACCTTC. The encoded protein is CASSSGQGLNYTF. The V and J genes are TRBV6-2 or TRBV6-3 and TRBJ1-2; TRBD1 agrees at 9 bases. Germline-derived CDR1 and CDR2 are MNHEY and SVGEGT. J gave up 10 bases and V 4 bases, and 7 bases lay outside the gene matches. The CDR3 is 13 amino acids.

This chain joins TRBV19 and TRBJ2-6; D is unresolved. The V gene's germline CDR1 is LNHDA and CDR2 SQIVND (reference sequence). V lost 5 bases and J lost 0, with 11 bases in between. The CDR3 consists of 16 residues. In DNA form, the CDR3 reads TGTGCCAGTAGTGAAGACAATACCTCTGGGGCCAACGTCCTGACTTTC. Its translation: CASSEDNTSGANVLTF.

CDR3 sequence reads: CAWSRMGQPNTEAFF. The DNA of the CDR3 is TGTGCCTGGAGTAGGATGGGACAGCCGAACACTGAAGCTTTCTTT. The rearrangement uses TRBV30 and TRBJ1-1; 7 bases are shared with TRBD1. Trimming took 2 bases from V and 1 from J; bases not matched to a gene: 7. The germline V gene has CDR1 GTSNPN and CDR2 SVGIG (reference sequence). This CDR3 has 15 amino acids.

V and J are TRBV7-9 and TRBJ1-1; D not certain. Trimming pared 2 bases from V and 5 bases from J, leaving 12 bases between. CDR3 length: 14 amino acids. The germline CDR1 and CDR2 sequences are SEHNR and FQNEAQ (reference sequence). The CDR3 nucleotides are TGTGCCAGCAGCTTAATTGGAGGACGAACTGAAGCTTTCTTT. Its protein product is CASSLIGGRTEAFF.

The rearrangement links TRBV9 to TRBJ1-3; D possibly corresponds to TRBD1 (5 bases). Trimming stripped 4 bases from V and 4 bases from J, with 18 bases between. From germline, CDR1 is SGDLS and CDR2 YYNGEE. This CDR3 contains 16 residues. For the CDR3, the DNA is TGTGCCAGCAGCCCGATTGCGGGGCCTGTGGGAAACACCATATATTTT. This translates into CASSPIAGPVGNTIYF.

This clone was seen only a few times. The V gene is TRBV5-5, the J gene TRBJ1-1, with D perhaps TRBD1 (6 bases). The CDR3 extends over 15 amino acids. Trimming stripped 5 bases from V and 5 bases from J, with 19 bases between. The germline V gene encodes CDR1 SGHKS and CDR2 YYEKEE (reference sequence). The CDR3 region has the DNA TGTGCCAGCAGTTGGGAACAGGGAATTAGGACTGAAGCTTTCTTT. Its protein is CASSWEQGIRTEAFF. The whole variable domain, filled in from reference TRBV5-5 and TRBJ1-1, reads DAGVTQSPTHLIKTRGQQVTLRCSPISGHKSVSWYQQVLGQGPQFIFQYYEKEERGRGNFPDRFSARQFPNYSSELNVNALLLGDSALYLCASSWEQGIRTEAFFGQGTRLTVV.

CDR3 in amino acids: CASSFLGLRSGELFF. The CDR3 DNA is TGTGCCAGCAGCTTCCTCGGACTCCGATCCGGGGAGCTGTTTTTT. This chain joins TRBV7-9 and TRBJ2-2; possible D gene TRBD2, 5 bases. This CDR3 has 15 amino acids. Germline V gene data show CDR1 as SEHNR and CDR2 as FQNEAQ (reference sequence). V was cut by 3 bases and J by 6 bases, with 14 bases left in between. The complete variable domain, with remaining parts taken from reference TRBV7-9 and TRBJ2-2, reads DTGVSQNPRHKITKRGQNVTFRCDPISEHNRLYWYRQTLGQGPEFLTYFQNEAQLEKSRLLSDRFSAERPKGSFSTLEIQRTEQGDSAMYLCASSFLGLRSGELFFGEGSRLTVL.

The rearrangement joins TRBV5-4 to TRBJ2-7; 7 bases are a match to TRBD2. The CDR3 has 13 residues. Germline V gives CDR1 SGHNT, CDR2 YYREEE (reference sequence). The V and J ends lost 4 bases and 1 base, in that order; junction bases with no gene match: 2. CDR3 sequence reads: CASSNGRSYEQYF. The CDR3 nucleotides read TGTGCCAGCAGCAACGGGAGGTCCTACGAGCAGTACTTC.

The rearrangement links TRBV11-1 to TRBJ1-4, with 11 bases matching TRBD1. Germline assignment: CDR1 SGHAT and CDR2 FQDESV (reference sequence). CDR3 length: 16 residues. V gave up 5 bases and J gave up 7 bases; unmatched junction bases: 9. CDR3 sequence reads: CASSENTGTGGEKLFF. For the CDR3, the DNA is TGTGCCAGCAGCGAAAACACCGGGACAGGGGGTGAAAAACTGTTTTTT. Based on the CDR3 plus reference TRBV11-1 and TRBJ1-4, the full variable domain is EAEVAQSPRYKITEKSQAVAFWCDPISGHATLYWYRQILGQGPELLVQFQDESVVDDSQLPKDRFSAERLKGVDSTLKIQPAELGDSAMYLCASSENTGTGGEKLFFGSGTQLSVL.

This chain links TRBV9 with TRBJ1-5; 10 positions agree with TRBD1. This CDR3 has 15 residues. Germline values: CDR1 SGDLS, CDR2 YYNGEE. Trimming at V came to 3 bases and at J to 2 bases, leaving 2 bases not matched to a gene. This CDR3 is CASSGGQGGNQPQHF. For the CDR3, the DNA is TGTGCCAGCAGCGGCGGACAGGGGGGCAATCAGCCCCAGCATTTT. Full variable domain (remainder filled in from reference TRBV9 and TRBJ1-5): DSGVTQTPKHLITATGQRVTLRCSPRSGDLSVYWYQQSLDQGLQFLIQYYNGEERAKGNILERFSAQQFPDLHSELNLSSLELGDSALYFCASSGGQGGNQPQHFGDGTRLSIL.

In this sample, this clone turned up a few times. The chain recombines TRBV10-3 with TRBJ2-3; 12 bases are shared with TRBD2. J was trimmed by 8 bases and V by 6 bases; bases with no gene match: 6. This CDR3 comprises 14 residues. The germline CDR1 and CDR2 sequences are ENHRY and SYGVKD. In nucleotides, the CDR3 is TGTGCCATCAGCCTAGCGGGAGGGCTCGGTACGCAGTATTTT. This encodes CAISLAGGLGTQYF.

The rearrangement joins TRBV10-3 to TRBJ2-7; D perhaps matches TRBD2 (6 bases). The CDR3 loop spans 19 amino acids. Trimming stripped 11 bases from V and 0 bases from J, with 32 bases between. Germline V CDR1 and CDR2: ENHRY, SYGVKD. CDR3 sequence reads: CAGYYRQRVPNNSSYEQYV. CDR3 DNA sequence: TGTGCCGGATATTATCGACAGCGGGTTCCTAACAATAGCTCCTACGAGCAGTACGTC.

This rearrangement joins TRBV5-1 to TRBJ2-1; 11 nucleotides align to TRBD1. Losses at the gene ends were 1 base for V and 2 bases for J; bases not matched to a gene: 8. Germline CDR1 and CDR2: SGHRS and YFSETQ. This CDR3 is built from 18 residues. The CDR3 spells CASSLPGTGGVTYNEQFF. The CDR3 DNA reads TGCGCCAGCAGCTTGCCCGGGACAGGGGGGGTTACCTACAATGAGCAGTTCTTC.

The J gene is TRBJ1-1, the V gene TRBV7-2; D is ambiguous. Germline lookup yields CDR1 SGHTA and CDR2 FQGNSA. The CDR3 loop spans 13 amino acids. Deletions cut 4 bases from V and 4 bases from J, with 10 bases between. The CDR3 coding sequence is TGTGCCAGCAGCTATCCGGGAGCCACTGAAGCTTTCTTT. Amino acid sequence: CASSYPGATEAFF. Filled out from reference TRBV7-2 and TRBJ1-1, the complete variable domain reads GAGVSQSPSNKVTEKGKDVELRCDPISGHTALYWYRQSLGQGLEFLIYFQGNSAPDKSGLPSDRFSAERTGGSVSTLTIQRTQQEDSAVYLCASSYPGATEAFFGQGTRLTVV.